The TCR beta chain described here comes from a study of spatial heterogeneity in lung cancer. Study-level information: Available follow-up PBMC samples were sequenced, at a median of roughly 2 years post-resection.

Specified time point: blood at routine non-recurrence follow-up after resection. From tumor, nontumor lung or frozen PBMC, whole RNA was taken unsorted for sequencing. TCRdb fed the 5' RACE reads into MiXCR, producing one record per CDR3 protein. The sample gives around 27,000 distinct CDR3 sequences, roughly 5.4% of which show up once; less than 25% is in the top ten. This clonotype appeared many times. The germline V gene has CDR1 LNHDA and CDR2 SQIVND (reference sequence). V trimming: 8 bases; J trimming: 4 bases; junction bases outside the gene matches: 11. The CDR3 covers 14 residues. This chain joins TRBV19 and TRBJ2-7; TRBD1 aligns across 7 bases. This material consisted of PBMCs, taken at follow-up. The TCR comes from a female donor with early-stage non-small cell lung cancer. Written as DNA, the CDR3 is TGTGCCAGTGCGCCGGGACAGAGGTTTTACGAGCAGTACTTC. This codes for CASAPGQRFYEQYF.